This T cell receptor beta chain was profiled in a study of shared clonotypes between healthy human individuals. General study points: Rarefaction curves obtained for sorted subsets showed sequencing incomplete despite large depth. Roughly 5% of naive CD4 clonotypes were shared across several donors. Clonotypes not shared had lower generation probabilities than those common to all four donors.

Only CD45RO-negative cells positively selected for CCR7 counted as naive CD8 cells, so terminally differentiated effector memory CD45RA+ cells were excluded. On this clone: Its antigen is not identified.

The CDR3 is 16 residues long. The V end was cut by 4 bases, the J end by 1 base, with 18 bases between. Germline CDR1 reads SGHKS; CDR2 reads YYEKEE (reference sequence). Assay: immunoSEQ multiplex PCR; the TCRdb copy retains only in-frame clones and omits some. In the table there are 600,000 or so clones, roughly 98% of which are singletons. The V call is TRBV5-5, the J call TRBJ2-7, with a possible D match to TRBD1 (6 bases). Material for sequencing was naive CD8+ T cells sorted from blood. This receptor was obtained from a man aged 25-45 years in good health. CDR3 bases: TGTGCCAGCAGCCCTCCCCCAGGGGCATTTTCCTACGAGCAGTACTTC. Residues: CASSPPPGAFSYEQYF. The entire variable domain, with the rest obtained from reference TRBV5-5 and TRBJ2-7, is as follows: DAGVTQSPTHLIKTRGQQVTLRCSPISGHKSVSWYQQVLGQGPQFIFQYYEKEERGRGNFPDRFSARQFPNYSSELNVNALLLGDSALYLCASSPPPGAFSYEQYFGPGTRLTVT.